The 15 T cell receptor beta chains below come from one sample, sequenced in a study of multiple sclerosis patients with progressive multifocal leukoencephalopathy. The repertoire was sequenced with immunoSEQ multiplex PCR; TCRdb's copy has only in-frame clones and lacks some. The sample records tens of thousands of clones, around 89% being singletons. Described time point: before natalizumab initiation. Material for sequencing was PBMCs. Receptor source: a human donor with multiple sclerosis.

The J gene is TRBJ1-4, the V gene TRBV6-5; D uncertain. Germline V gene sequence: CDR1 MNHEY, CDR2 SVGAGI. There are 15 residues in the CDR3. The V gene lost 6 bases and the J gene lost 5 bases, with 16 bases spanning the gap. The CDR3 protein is CASRKGGIQNEKLFF. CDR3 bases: TGTGCCAGCAGGAAGGGTGGCATCCAGAATGAAAAACTGTTTTTT.

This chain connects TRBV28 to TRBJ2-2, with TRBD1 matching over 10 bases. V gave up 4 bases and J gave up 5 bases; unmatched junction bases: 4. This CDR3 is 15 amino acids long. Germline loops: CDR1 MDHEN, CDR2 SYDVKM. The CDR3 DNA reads TGTGCCAGCAGTTGGACAGGGGGATTTACCGGGGAGCTGTTTTTT. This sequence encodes CASSWTGGFTGELFF.

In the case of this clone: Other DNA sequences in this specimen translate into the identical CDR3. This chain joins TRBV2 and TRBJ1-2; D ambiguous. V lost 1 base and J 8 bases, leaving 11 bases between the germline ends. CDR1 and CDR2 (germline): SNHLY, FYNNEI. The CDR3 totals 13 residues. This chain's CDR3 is CASSEELGGGYTF. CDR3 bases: TGTGCCAGCAGTGAAGAGTTGGGTGGCGGCTACACCTTC.

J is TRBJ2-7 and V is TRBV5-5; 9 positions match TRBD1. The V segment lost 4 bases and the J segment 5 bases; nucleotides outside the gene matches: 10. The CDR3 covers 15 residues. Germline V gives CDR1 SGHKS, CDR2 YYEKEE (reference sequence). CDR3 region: CASSETGTGMDEQYF. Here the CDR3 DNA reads TGTGCCAGCAGCGAAACCGGGACAGGGATGGACGAGCAGTACTTC.

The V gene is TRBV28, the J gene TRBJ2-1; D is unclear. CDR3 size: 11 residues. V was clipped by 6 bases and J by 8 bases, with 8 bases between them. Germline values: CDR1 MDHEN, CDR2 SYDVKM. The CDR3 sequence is CASRRRDEQFF. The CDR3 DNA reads TGTGCCAGCAGGAGAAGGGATGAGCAGTTCTTC.

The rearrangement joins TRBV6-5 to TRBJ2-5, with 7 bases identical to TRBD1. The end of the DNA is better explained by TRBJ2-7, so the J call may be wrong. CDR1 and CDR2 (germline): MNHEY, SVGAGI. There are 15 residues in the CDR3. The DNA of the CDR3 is TGTGCCAGCAGTTACGAACAGGGGCTCTCCTACGAGCAGTACTTC. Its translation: CASSYEQGLSYEQYF.

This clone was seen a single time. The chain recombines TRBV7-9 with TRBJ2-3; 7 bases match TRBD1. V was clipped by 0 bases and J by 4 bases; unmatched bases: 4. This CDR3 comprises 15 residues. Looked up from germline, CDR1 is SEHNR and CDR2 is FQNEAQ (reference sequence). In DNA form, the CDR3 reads TGTGCCAGCAGCTTAGCGCACCAGGGGGCAGATACGCAGTATTTT. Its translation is CASSLAHQGADTQYF.

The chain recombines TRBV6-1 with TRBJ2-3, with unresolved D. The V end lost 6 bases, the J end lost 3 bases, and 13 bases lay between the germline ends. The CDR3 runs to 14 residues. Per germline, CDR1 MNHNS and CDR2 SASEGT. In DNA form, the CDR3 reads TGTGCCAGCAGCCCCTATGAGGTGACAGATACGCAGTATTTT. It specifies CASSPYEVTDTQYF.

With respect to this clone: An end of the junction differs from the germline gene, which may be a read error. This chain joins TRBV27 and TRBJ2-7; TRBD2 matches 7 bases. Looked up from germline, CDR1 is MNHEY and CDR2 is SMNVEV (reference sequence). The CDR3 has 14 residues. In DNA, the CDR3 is TGTGCCAGCGGTTTGGGGGGGTGGTACGGCGAGCAGTACTTC. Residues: CASGLGGWYGEQYF.

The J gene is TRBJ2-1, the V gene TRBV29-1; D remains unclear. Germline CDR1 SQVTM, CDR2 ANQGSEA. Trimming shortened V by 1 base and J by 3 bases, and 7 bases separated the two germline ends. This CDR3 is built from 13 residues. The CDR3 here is CSVEVVNYNEQFF. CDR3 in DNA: TGCAGCGTTGAAGTAGTGAACTACAATGAGCAGTTCTTC.

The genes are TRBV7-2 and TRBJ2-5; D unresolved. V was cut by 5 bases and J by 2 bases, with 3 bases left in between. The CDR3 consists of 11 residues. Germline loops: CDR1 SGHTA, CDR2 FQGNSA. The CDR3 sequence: CASSLQETQYF. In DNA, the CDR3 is TGTGCCAGCAGCCTACAAGAGACCCAGTACTTC. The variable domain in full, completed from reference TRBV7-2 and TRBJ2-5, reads GAGVSQSPSNKVTEKGKDVELRCDPISGHTALYWYRQSLGQGLEFLIYFQGNSAPDKSGLPSDRFSAERTGGSVSTLTIQRTQQEDSAVYLCASSLQETQYFGPGTRLLVL.

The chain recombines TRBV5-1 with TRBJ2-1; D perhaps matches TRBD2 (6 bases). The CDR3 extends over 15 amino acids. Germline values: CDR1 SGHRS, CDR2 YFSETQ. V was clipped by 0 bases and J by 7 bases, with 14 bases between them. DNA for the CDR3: TGCGCCAGCAGCTTGGACTCCGGGACTTGGAATGAGCAGTTCTTC. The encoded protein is CASSLDSGTWNEQFF.

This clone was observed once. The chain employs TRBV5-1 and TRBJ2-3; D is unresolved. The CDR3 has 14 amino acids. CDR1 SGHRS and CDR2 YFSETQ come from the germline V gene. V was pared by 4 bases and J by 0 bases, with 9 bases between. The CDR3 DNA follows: TGCGCCAGCAGCGCTCAGCTTAGCACAGATACGCAGTATTTT. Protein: CASSAQLSTDTQYF.

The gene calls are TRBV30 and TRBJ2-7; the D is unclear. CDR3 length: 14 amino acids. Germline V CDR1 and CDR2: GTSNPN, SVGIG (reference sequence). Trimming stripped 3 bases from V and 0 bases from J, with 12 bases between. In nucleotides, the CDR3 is TGTGCCTGGAGAAGGCAGGTTAGCTCCTACGAGCAGTACTTC. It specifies CAWRRQVSSYEQYF.

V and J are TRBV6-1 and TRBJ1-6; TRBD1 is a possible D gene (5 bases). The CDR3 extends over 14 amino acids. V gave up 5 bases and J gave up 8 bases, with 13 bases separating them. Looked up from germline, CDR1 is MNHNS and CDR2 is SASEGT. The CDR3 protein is CASSQERTYSPLHF. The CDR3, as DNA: TGTGCCAGCAGTCAAGAAAGGACATATTCACCCCTCCACTTT.